These 24 T cell receptor beta chains were all obtained from the same sample, sequenced in a study of T cell responses to AZD1222 COVID-19 vaccine (dated by TCRdb to the early 2020s). The sample's time point, from its label and the paper: about 28 days (+/-7) after the second vaccine dose. Library preparation used the immunoSEQ multiplex PCR assay. TCRdb took over this immuneACCESS table, retaining in-frame rearrangements with V and J assigned. Such tables are incomplete; in checked studies, under half of the missing clones stem from an unresolved V gene, and the remainder is unexplained. The sample profile shows about 70,000 clones; 83% of them were found once. The top ten clones comprise about 6.1% of the sample. The sequenced sample was peripheral blood, obtained 28 days after the second AZD1222 dose. Every receptor here comes from an adult who received the AZD1222 COVID-19 vaccine.

The chain links TRBV10-2 to TRBJ1-5; TRBD1 matches 7 bases. The CDR3 is 14 amino acids. From germline, CDR1 is WSHSY and CDR2 SAAADI. V trimming: 0 bases; J trimming: 5 bases; junction bases outside the gene matches: 1. Written as DNA, the CDR3 is TGCGCCAGCAGTGAGTCACAGGGGCATCAGCCCCAGCATTTT. Its protein product is CASSESQGHQPQHF.

The rearrangement uses TRBV28 and TRBJ1-5; D is uncertain. The CDR3 is made up of 15 amino acids. V gave up 3 bases and J gave up 1 base, with 10 bases separating them. Germline loops: CDR1 MDHEN, CDR2 SYDVKM. The CDR3 reads CASSLYRRSNQPQHF. DNA of the CDR3: TGTGCCAGCAGTTTGTATCGCAGGAGCAATCAGCCCCAGCATTTT.

The chain links TRBV6-5 to TRBJ2-3; TRBD2 agrees at 9 bases. The CDR3 runs 16 residues. The germline gives CDR1 MNHEY, CDR2 SVGAGI. Trimming at V came to 3 bases and at J to 4 bases, leaving 8 bases not matched to a gene. The CDR3 DNA is TGTGCCAGCAGTTATCGGGCTAGCGGGGTCGCAGATACGCAGTATTTT. This encodes CASSYRASGVADTQYF.

The V gene is TRBV13, the J gene TRBJ2-5; possibly TRBD1 for D (5 bases). The germline V and J ends were trimmed by 1 base and 4 bases, with 16 bases remaining between them. Looked up from germline, CDR1 is PRHDT and CDR2 is FYEKMQ (reference sequence). The CDR3 extends over 16 amino acids. The CDR3 reads CASSLVPRARSETQYF. For the CDR3, the DNA is TGTGCCAGCAGCTTAGTACCCAGGGCTCGGTCAGAGACCCAGTACTTC.

The chain combines TRBV29-1 with TRBJ2-3; no clear D gene. This CDR3 comprises 11 residues. Deletions cut 7 bases from V and 5 bases from J, with 10 bases between. Germline V lookup: CDR1 SQVTM, CDR2 ANQGSEA. CDR3 DNA sequence: TGCAGCGCCACGTTAGGAGATACGCAGTATTTT. Translating gives CSATLGDTQYF.

This chain joins TRBV25-1 and TRBJ1-3, with TRBD1 identical over 8 bases. This CDR3 is 15 amino acids long. V was pared by 4 bases and J by 2 bases, with 4 bases of the junction left unmatched. Germline V gene data show CDR1 as MGHDK and CDR2 as SYGVNS. The CDR3: CASSGNRGTGNTIYF. The CDR3 DNA reads as TGTGCCAGCAGTGGTAACAGGGGGACTGGAAACACCATATATTTT.

J is TRBJ1-3 and V is TRBV9, with D perhaps TRBD1 (6 bases). The CDR3 covers 17 residues. Germline V gives CDR1 SGDLS, CDR2 YYNGEE. Trimming took off 3 bases at V and 3 bases at J, with 19 bases between the two ends. The CDR3 nucleotides read TGTGCCAGCAGCGCTGGGCCTGGGGCAGGGGATGGAAACACCATATATTTT. This gives the protein CASSAGPGAGDGNTIYF.

The chain employs TRBV5-1 and TRBJ2-5; either TRBD1 or TRBD2 may fit D (5 bases each). CDR3 length: 16 amino acids. V lost 3 bases and J lost 3, with 18 bases in between. The V gene's germline CDR1 is SGHRS and CDR2 YFSETQ. CDR3 DNA sequence: TGCGCCAGCAGCTCTGGTAACCGGGGCACAAAAGAGACCCAGTACTTC. This sequence encodes CASSSGNRGTKETQYF.

V usage is TRBV6-2 or TRBV6-3 and J usage is TRBJ1-1; no clear D gene. The V end lost 1 base, the J end lost 5 bases, and 8 bases lay between the germline ends. The CDR3 consists of 13 residues. The germline CDR1 and CDR2 sequences are MNHEY and SVGEGT. The CDR3 bases are TGTGCCAGCAGTTACTTTAGGAAGACTGAAGCTTTCTTT. This translates into CASSYFRKTEAFF.

This clone was seen just once. This rearrangement joins TRBV19 to TRBJ1-3; the D gene is possibly TRBD1 (5 bases). The CDR3 runs to 17 residues. V lost 2 bases and J 3 bases, leaving 17 bases between the germline ends. Germline V lookup: CDR1 LNHDA, CDR2 SQIVND (reference sequence). CDR3 sequence reads: CASSISGGTTLGNTIYF. CDR3 nucleotide sequence: TGTGCCAGTAGTATAAGTGGGGGGACTACCCTTGGAAACACCATATATTTT. Combining the CDR3 with reference TRBV19 and TRBJ1-3 gives the whole variable domain DGGITQSPKYLFRKEGQNVTLSCEQNLNHDAMYWYRQDPGQGLRLIYYSQIVNDFQKGDIAEGYSVSREKKESFPLTVTSAQKNPTAFYLCASSISGGTTLGNTIYFGEGSWLTVV.

This chain uses TRBV6-1 with TRBJ2-7; possible D gene TRBD2, 6 bases. The CDR3 consists of 14 residues. Germline V gives CDR1 MNHNS, CDR2 SASEGT. The V end lost 2 bases, the J end lost 6 bases, and 14 bases lay between the germline ends. The CDR3 sequence is CASSELGGDREQYF. The CDR3 nucleotides read TGTGCCAGCAGTGAATTAGGCGGGGATCGCGAGCAGTACTTC.

This clone was counted a single time. The V gene is TRBV6-2 or TRBV6-3, the J gene TRBJ1-1; the D is unclear. The V gene's germline CDR1 is MNHEY and CDR2 SVGEGT. CDR3 length: 14 amino acids. V dropped 0 bases and J dropped 3 bases, with 8 bases sitting between them. The CDR3 DNA reads TGTGCCAGCAGTTACTCGGGCGGACACACTGAAGCTTTCTTT. This translates into CASSYSGGHTEAFF.

This chain uses TRBV5-1 with TRBJ2-7, with 7 bases aligning to TRBD2. V lost 0 bases to trimming and J lost 4 bases; unmatched junction nucleotides: 7. Germline CDR1 SGHRS, CDR2 YFSETQ. CDR3 length: 15 residues. CDR3 sequence (DNA): TGCGCCAGCAGCTTGGACGATGGGAGGGTTTACGAGCAGTACTTC. Its translation is CASSLDDGRVYEQYF.

The chain combines TRBV7-2 with TRBJ1-2, with a weak D call TRBD1 (5 bases). Germline V gives CDR1 SGHTA, CDR2 FQGNSA. V lost 3 bases and J lost 2, with 10 bases in between. CDR3 size: 14 residues. The CDR3 here is CASSLTGGNYGYTF. The CDR3 DNA follows: TGTGCCAGCAGCTTGACGGGGGGAAACTATGGCTACACCTTC.

The chain couples TRBV5-4 to TRBJ1-1; TRBD1 might be the D (5 bases). Trimming removed 7 bases from V and 0 bases from J, with 13 bases in between. Germline loops: CDR1 SGHNT, CDR2 YYREEE (reference sequence). CDR3 size: 14 residues. Written as DNA, the CDR3 is TGTGCCAGCCGAAGGGGAGAGTTGAACACTGAAGCTTTCTTT. Amino acid sequence: CASRRGELNTEAFF.

The genes are TRBV3-1 (or the pseudogene TRBV3-2) and TRBJ2-7; 7 bases fit TRBD1. CDR3 length: 19 amino acids. Germline V CDR1 and CDR2: LGHDT, YNNKEL (reference sequence). Germline trimming cut 1 base from V and 2 bases from J; bases unmatched to any gene: 17. The DNA of the CDR3 is TGTGCCAGCAGCCAAGTGATACCGGCCTTGGACAGGACCCCCTACGAGCAGTACTTC. Translation gives CASSQVIPALDRTPYEQYF.

The chain is built from TRBV5-1 and TRBJ2-5; D perhaps matches TRBD2 (5 bases). V was trimmed by 4 bases and J by 5 bases, leaving 9 bases between them. The germline V gene has CDR1 SGHRS and CDR2 YFSETQ. The CDR3 totals 12 residues. Written as DNA, the CDR3 is TGCGCCAGCAGCCGGTCGGGGGAGACCCAGTACTTC. This codes for CASSRSGETQYF.

The chain has TRBV18 and TRBJ1-6; 9 positions match TRBD1. CDR3 size: 16 residues. J was trimmed by 7 bases and V by 2 bases; bases with no gene match: 6. In germline, CDR1 is KGHSH, CDR2 LQKENI. Written as DNA, the CDR3 is TGTGCCAGCTCACCAGAGACAGGGGGATCGAATTCACCCCTCCACTTT. This sequence encodes CASSPETGGSNSPLHF.

The chain carries TRBV29-1 and TRBJ2-5; D may be TRBD2 (5 bases). Trimming cost V 0 bases and J 8 bases, with 19 bases left between them. The germline CDR1 and CDR2 sequences are SQVTM and ANQGSEA. This CDR3 is 15 amino acids long. CDR3 region: CSVEDRLALLGTQYF. CDR3 in DNA: TGCAGCGTTGAAGATCGTCTAGCCCTGTTAGGAACCCAGTACTTC.

The chain carries TRBV6-2 or TRBV6-3 and TRBJ2-2; 7 nucleotides agree with TRBD1. The germline CDR1 and CDR2 sequences are MNHEY and SVGEGT. This CDR3 has 14 amino acids. V dropped 5 bases and J dropped 2; count of bases not matched to a gene: 2. CDR3 bases: TGTGCCAGCAGTGACAGGGCTAACACCGGGGAGCTGTTTTTT. It translates to CASSDRANTGELFF.

This chain links TRBV4-2 with TRBJ1-4; 7 nucleotides align to TRBD1. V gave up 3 bases and J gave up 6 bases; unmatched junction bases: 7. This CDR3 contains 15 residues. Germline V lookup: CDR1 LGHNA, CDR2 YNFKEQ. CDR3 coding DNA: TGTGCCAGCAGCCAGGCCCGTCAGGGGGATGAAAAACTGTTTTTT. Translation gives CASSQARQGDEKLFF.

The chain is built from TRBV29-1 and TRBJ1-4; weak D call: TRBD1 (5 bases). The CDR3 is made up of 16 amino acids. Per the germline V gene, CDR1 is SQVTM and CDR2 is ANQGSEA. V was clipped by 1 base and J by 8 bases, with 20 bases between them. CDR3 DNA sequence: TGCAGCGTTGAAGCCTCGGGAGGGGACTCAATCGAAAAACTGTTTTTT. Its protein is CSVEASGGDSIEKLFF.

This clone was counted only a few times. The chain recombines TRBV11-2 with TRBJ1-2, with 7 bases aligning to TRBD1. This CDR3 spans 15 amino acids. V lost 1 base, J lost 3 bases, and 5 bases stayed unmatched. CDR1 is SGHAT, CDR2 FQNNGV, per germline. The CDR3 spells CASSLVGTAYYGYTF. CDR3 DNA: TGTGCCAGCAGCTTAGTGGGGACAGCCTACTATGGCTACACCTTC.

The V gene is TRBV28, the J gene TRBJ1-3; 7 nucleotides agree with TRBD1. CDR3 size: 16 residues. V was clipped by 4 bases and J by 0 bases; unmatched bases: 6. The V gene's germline CDR1 is MDHEN and CDR2 SYDVKM. The CDR3 nucleotides are TGTGCCAGCAGTTCACCGACAGGGAACTCTGGAAACACCATATATTTT. This codes for CASSSPTGNSGNTIYF.